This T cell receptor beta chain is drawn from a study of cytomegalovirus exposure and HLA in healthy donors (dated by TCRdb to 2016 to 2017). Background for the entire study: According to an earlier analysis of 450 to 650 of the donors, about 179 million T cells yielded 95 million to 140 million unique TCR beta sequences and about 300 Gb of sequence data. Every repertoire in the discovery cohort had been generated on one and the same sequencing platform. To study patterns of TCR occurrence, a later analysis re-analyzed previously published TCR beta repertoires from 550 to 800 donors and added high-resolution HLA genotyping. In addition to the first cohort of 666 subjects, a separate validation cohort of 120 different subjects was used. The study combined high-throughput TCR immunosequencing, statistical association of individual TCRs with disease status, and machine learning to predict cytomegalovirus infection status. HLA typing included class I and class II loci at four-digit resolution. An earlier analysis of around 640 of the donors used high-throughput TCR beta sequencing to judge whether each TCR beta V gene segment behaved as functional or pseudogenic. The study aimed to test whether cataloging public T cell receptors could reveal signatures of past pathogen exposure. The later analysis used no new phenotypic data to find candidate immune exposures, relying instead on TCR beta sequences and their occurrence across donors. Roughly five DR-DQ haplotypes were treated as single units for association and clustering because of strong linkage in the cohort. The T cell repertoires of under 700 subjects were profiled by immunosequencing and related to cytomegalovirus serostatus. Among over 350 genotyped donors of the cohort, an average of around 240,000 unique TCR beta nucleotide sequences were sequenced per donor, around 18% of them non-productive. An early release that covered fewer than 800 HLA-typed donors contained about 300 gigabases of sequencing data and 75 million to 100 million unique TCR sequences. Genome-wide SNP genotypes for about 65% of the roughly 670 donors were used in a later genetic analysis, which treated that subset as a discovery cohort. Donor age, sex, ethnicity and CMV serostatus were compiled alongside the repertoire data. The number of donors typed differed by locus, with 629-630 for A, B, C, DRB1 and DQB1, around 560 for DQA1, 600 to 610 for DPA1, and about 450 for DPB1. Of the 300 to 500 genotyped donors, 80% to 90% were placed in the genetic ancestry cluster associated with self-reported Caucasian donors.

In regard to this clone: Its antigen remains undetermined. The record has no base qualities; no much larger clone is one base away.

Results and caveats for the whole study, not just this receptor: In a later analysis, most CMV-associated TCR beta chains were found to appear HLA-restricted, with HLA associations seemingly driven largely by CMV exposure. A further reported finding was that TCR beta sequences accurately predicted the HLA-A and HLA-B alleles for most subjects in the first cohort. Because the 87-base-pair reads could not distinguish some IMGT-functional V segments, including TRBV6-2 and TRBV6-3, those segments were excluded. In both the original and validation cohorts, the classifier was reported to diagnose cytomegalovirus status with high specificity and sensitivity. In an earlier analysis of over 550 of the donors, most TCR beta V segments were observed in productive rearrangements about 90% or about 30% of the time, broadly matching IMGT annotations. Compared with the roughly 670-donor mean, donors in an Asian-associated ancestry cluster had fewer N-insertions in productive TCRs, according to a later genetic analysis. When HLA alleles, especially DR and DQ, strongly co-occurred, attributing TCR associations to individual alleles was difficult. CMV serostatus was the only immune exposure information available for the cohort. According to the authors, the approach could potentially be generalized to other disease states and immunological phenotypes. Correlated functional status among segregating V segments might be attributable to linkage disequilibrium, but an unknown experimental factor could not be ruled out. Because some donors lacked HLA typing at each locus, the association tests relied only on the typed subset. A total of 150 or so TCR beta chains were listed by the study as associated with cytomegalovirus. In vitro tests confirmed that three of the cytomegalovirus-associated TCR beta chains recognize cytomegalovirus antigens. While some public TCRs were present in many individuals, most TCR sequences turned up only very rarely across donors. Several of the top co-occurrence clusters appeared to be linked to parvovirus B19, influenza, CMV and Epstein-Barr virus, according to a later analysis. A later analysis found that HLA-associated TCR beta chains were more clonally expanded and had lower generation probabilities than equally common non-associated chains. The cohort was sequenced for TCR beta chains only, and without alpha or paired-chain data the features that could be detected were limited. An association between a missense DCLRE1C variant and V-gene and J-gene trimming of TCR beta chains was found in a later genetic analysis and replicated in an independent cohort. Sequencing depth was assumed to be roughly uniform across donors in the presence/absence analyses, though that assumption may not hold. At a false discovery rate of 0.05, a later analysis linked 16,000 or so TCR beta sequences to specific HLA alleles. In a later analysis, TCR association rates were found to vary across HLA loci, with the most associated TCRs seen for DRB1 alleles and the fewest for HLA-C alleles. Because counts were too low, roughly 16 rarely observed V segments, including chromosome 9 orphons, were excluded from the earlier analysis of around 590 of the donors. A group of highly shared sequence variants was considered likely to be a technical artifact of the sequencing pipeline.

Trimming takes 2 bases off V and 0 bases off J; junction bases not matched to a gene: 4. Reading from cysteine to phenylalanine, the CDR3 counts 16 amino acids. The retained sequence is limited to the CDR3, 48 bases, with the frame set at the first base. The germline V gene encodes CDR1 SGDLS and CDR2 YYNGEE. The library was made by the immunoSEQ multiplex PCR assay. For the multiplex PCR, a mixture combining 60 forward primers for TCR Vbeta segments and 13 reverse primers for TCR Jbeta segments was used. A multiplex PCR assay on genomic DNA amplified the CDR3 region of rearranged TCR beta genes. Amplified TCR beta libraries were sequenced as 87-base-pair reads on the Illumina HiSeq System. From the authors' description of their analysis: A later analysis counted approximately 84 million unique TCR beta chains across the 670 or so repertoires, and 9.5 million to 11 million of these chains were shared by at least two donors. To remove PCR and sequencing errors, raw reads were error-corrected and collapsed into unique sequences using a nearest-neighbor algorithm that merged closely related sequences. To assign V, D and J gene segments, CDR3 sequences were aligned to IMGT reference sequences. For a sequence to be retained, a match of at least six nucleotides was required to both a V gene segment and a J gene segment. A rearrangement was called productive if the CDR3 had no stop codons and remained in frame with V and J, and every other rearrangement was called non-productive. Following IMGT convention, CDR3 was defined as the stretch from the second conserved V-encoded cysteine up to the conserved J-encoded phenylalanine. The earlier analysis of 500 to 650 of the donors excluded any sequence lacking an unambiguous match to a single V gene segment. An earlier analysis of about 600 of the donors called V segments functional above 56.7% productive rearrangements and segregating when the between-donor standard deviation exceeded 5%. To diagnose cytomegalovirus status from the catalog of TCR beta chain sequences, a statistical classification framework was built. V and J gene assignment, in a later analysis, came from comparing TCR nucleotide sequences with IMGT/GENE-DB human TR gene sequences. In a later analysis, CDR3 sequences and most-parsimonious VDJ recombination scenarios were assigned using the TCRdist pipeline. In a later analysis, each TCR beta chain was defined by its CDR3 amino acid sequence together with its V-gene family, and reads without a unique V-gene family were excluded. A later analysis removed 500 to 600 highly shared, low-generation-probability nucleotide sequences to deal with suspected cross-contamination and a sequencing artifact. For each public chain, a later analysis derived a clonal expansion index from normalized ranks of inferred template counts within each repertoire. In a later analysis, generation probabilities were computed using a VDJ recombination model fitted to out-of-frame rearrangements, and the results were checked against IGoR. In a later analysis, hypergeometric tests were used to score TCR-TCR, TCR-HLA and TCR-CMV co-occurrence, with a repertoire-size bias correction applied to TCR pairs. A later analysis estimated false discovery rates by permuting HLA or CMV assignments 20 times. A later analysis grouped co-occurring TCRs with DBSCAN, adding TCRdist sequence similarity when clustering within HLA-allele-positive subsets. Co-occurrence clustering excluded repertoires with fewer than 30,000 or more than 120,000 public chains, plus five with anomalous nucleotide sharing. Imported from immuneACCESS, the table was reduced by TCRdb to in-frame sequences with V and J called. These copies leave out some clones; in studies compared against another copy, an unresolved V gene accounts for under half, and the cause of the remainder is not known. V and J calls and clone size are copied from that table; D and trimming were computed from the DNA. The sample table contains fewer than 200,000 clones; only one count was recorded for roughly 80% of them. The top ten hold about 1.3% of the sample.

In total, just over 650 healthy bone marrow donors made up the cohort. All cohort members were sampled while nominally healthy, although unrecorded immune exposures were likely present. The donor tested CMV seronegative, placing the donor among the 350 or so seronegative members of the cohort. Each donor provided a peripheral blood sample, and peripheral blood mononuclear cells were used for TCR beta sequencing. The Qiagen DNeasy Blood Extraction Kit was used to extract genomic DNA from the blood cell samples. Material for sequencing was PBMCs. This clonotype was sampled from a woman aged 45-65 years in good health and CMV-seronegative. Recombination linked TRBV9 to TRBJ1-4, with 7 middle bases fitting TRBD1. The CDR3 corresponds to CASSVGTAATNEKLFF. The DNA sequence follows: TGTGCCAGCAGCGTTGGGACAGCTGCAACTAATGAAAAACTGTTTTTT.